The 15 T cell receptor beta chains presented below share a single source sample, sequenced in a study of blood T cells in healthy people across ages. Primers used in a second PCR of about 6 to 11 cycles were a sample-barcoded 5' primer and a J-beta primer mix. TCRdb analysed the 5' RACE reads with MiXCR anew, one entry per CDR3 protein. The table lists roughly 1,800,000 distinct CDR3 sequences, roughly 52% of them singletons. The sequenced material came from blood. These receptors originate from a woman aged 40 to 50 in good health.

As regards this clonotype: The germline gene is not matched at one end of the junction; a read error may be the cause. The genes are TRBV20-1 and TRBJ2-7; tentative D call: TRBD1 (7 bases). This CDR3 comprises 14 residues. Germline CDR1 DFQATT, CDR2 SNEGSKA (reference sequence). CDR3 sequence: CSARVEGQRYERYF. The CDR3 DNA is TGCAGTGCTAGAGTGGAGGGACAGCGTTACGAGCGGTACTTC.

V gene TRBV7-2 combines with J gene TRBJ1-1, with D unresolved. The CDR3 covers 14 residues. Germline CDR1 is SGHTA and CDR2 is FQGNSA. V dropped 5 bases and J dropped 1 base, with 11 bases sitting between them. As DNA, the CDR3 is TGTGCCAGCAGCCGGAGTACAGCGAACACTGAAGCTTTCTTT. This codes for CASSRSTANTEAFF.

Only a few counts were recorded for this clonotype. The chain is built from TRBV5-1 and TRBJ2-3; D gene unclear. The CDR3 consists of 17 residues. The V gene lost 0 bases and the J gene lost 2 bases, with 16 bases spanning the gap. CDR1 and CDR2 from the germline V gene are SGHRS and YFSETQ. CDR3 sequence (DNA): TGCGCCAGCAGCTTGGATACGTGGGGATCGTTCACAGATACGCAGTATTTT. Translated, it gives CASSLDTWGSFTDTQYF.

In the case of this clonotype: A much larger clone differs from this one at a single base, so this may be a read error. This chain links TRBV7-2 with TRBJ2-5; TRBD2 agrees at 10 bases. V dropped 4 bases and J dropped 8; count of bases not matched to a gene: 16. CDR1 and CDR2 (germline): SGHTA, FQGNSA. The CDR3 length is 17 residues. Here the CDR3 DNA reads TGTGCCAGCAGCTCCAGTCTAATAGCGGGGGGCACGGGCACCCAGTACTTC. As protein: CASSSSLIAGGTGTQYF.

This clonotype was found a few times. The chain has TRBV9 and TRBJ1-6, with 8 bases aligning to TRBD1. The junction had 5 bases not matched to a gene; V was cut back by 3 bases and J by 0 bases. This CDR3 spans 17 amino acids. Germline CDR1 SGDLS, CDR2 YYNGEE. This CDR3 reads CASSGGQGGSYNSPLHF. The DNA of the CDR3 is TGTGCCAGCAGCGGTGGACAGGGCGGCTCCTATAATTCACCCCTCCACTTT.

V usage is TRBV11-2 and J usage is TRBJ2-2; a weak D match, TRBD1 (6 bases). Germline loops: CDR1 SGHAT, CDR2 FQNNGV. V dropped 5 bases and J dropped 7 bases, with 17 bases sitting between them. The CDR3 length is 15 residues. CDR3 sequence: CASSLHGIGGGELFF. The CDR3 DNA reads as TGTGCCAGCAGCCTACACGGAATAGGGGGCGGGGAGCTGTTTTTT. The full variable domain, its missing parts supplied by reference TRBV11-2 and TRBJ2-2, is EAGVAQSPRYKIIEKRQSVAFWCNPISGHATLYWYQQILGQGPKLLIQFQNNGVVDDSQLPKDRFSAERLKGVDSTLKIQPAKLEDSAVYLCASSLHGIGGGELFFGEGSRLTVL.

The table lists this clonotype with a count of one. CDR3 nucleotide sequence: TGTGCCAGCAGCTTGGAAGGGACAGGGGTTTATGGCTACACCTTC. Its translation: CASSLEGTGVYGYTF. The rearrangement links TRBV5-6 to TRBJ1-2, with 10 bases lining up with TRBD1. Per the germline V gene, CDR1 is SGHDT and CDR2 is YYEEEE. The J segment lost 5 bases and the V segment lost 0 bases, leaving 4 bases of the junction unmatched. The CDR3 runs 15 residues. Complete variable domain (other parts from reference TRBV5-6 and TRBJ1-2): DAGVTQSPTHLIKTRGQQVTLRCSPKSGHDTVSWYQQALGQGPQFIFQYYEEEERQRGNFPDRFSGHQFPNYSSELNVNALLLGDSALYLCASSLEGTGVYGYTFGSGTRLTVV.

This clonotype was seen only a few times. The rearrangement joins TRBV7-2 to TRBJ2-7; D might be TRBD2 (5 bases). From germline, CDR1 is SGHTA and CDR2 FQGNSA. This CDR3 region has 14 residues. V lost 1 base and J 5 bases, leaving 12 bases between the germline ends. CDR3 nucleotide sequence: TGTGCCAGCAGCTTAGGAGGGTTTTATGACGAGCAGTACTTC. This sequence encodes CASSLGGFYDEQYF.

The chain combines TRBV27 with TRBJ2-1; 12 bases agree with TRBD2. The CDR3 runs to 16 residues. Losses at the gene ends were 2 bases for V and 3 bases for J; bases not matched to a gene: 2. Germline loops: CDR1 MNHEY, CDR2 SMNVEV (reference sequence). DNA for the CDR3: TGTGCCAGCAGTTTACTAGCGGGGGGGGACTACAATGAGCAGTTCTTC. Amino acids: CASSLLAGGDYNEQFF.

The CDR3 coding sequence is TGTGCCAGCACCGTAGTCGGTGAGGGGGCAGGTGGCTACACCTTC. Amino acids: CASTVVGEGAGGYTF. This chain links TRBV5-6 with TRBJ1-2; TRBD1 matches at 7 bases. V lost 6 bases to trimming and J lost 7 bases; unmatched junction nucleotides: 15. Germline assignment: CDR1 SGHDT and CDR2 YYEEEE. The CDR3 runs to 15 residues.

The rearrangement joins TRBV5-1 to TRBJ2-1; D remains ambiguous. Germline V CDR1 and CDR2: SGHRS, YFSETQ. This CDR3 spans 13 amino acids. The germline V and J ends were trimmed by 0 bases and 5 bases, with 6 bases remaining between them. CDR3 coding DNA: TGCGCCAGCAGCTTGGGTATACACAATGAGCAGTTCTTC. It yields the protein CASSLGIHNEQFF. Full variable domain (remainder filled in from reference TRBV5-1 and TRBJ2-1): KAGVTQTPRYLIKTRGQQVTLSCSPISGHRSVSWYQQTPGQGLQFLFEYFSETQRNKGNFPGRFSGRQFSNSRSEMNVSTLELGDSALYLCASSLGIHNEQFFGPGTRLTVL.

The V gene is TRBV7-9, the J gene TRBJ2-5; 10 bases agree with TRBD1. The trim removed 5 bases at V and 2 bases at J, leaving 11 bases unmatched. Germline CDR1 reads SEHNR; CDR2 reads FQNEAQ (reference sequence). The CDR3 length is 17 residues. The CDR3 DNA reads TGTGCCAGCAGCCCCGGGAGGACAGGGGGTGGGCAAGAGACCCAGTACTTC. Translation gives CASSPGRTGGGQETQYF.

The J gene is TRBJ1-2, the V gene TRBV28; weak D call: TRBD1 (6 bases). The V gene's germline CDR1 is MDHEN and CDR2 SYDVKM. CDR3 length equals 13 residues. Trimming shortened V by 1 base and J by 7 bases, and 10 bases separated the two germline ends. The DNA of the CDR3 is TGTGCCAGCAGTTTATTGGGGGGCAGTGGCTACACCTTC. Protein product: CASSLLGGSGYTF.

This clonotype was counted only a few times. The V call is TRBV4-2, the J call TRBJ2-4; D is ambiguous. The CDR3 totals 19 residues. The germline V and J ends were trimmed by 0 bases and 0 bases, with 18 bases remaining between them. CDR1 is LGHNA and CDR2 is YNFKEQ in the germline V gene. For the CDR3, the DNA is TGTGCCAGCAGCCAAGATTGGGCGGACGGTTCCTTAGCCAAAAACATTCAGTACTTC. Amino acids: CASSQDWADGSLAKNIQYF.

This clonotype was detected only a few times. This rearrangement joins TRBV10-2 to TRBJ1-2; D is uncertain. Germline assignment: CDR1 WSHSY and CDR2 SAAADI. V was cut by 2 bases and J by 5 bases, with 12 bases left in between. The CDR3 covers 14 residues. The DNA of the CDR3 is TGCGCCAGCAGTGAGACTCCTGAGGGATATGGCTACACCTTC. Residues: CASSETPEGYGYTF.